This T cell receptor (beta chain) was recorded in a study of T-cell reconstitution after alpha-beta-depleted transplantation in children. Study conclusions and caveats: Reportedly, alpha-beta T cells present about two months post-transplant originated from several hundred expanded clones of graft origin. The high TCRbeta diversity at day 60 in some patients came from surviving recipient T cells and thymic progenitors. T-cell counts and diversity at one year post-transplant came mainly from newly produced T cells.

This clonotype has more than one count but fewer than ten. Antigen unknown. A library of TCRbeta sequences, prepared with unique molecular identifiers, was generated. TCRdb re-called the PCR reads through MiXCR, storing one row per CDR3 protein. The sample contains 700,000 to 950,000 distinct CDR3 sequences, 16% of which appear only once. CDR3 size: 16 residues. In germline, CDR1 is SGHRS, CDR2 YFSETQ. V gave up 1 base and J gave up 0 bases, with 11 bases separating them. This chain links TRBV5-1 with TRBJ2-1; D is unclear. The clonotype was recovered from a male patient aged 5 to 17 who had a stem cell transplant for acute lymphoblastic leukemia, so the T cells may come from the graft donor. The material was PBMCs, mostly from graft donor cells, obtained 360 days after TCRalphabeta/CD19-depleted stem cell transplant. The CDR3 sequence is CASSLPDLSSYNEQFF. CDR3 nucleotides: TGCGCCAGCAGCTTGCCAGACCTTAGCTCCTACAATGAGCAGTTCTTC.